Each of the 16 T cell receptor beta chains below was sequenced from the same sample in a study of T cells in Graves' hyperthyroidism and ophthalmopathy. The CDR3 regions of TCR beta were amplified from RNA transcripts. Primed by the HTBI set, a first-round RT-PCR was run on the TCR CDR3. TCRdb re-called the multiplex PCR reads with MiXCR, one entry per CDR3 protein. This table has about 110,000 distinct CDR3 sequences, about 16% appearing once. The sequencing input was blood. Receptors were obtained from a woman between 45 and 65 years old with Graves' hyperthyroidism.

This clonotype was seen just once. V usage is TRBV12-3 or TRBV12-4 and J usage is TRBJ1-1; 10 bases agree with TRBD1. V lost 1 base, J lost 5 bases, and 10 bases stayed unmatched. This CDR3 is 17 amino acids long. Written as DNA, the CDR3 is TGTGCCAGCAGTTTAGAGGGACAGGGGCCGTGGCGGACTGAAGCTTTCTTT. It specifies CASSLEGQGPWRTEAFF.

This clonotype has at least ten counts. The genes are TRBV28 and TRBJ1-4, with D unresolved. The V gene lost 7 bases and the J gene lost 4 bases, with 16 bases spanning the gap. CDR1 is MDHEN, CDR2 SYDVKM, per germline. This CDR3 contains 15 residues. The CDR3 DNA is TGTGCCAGCAACACTCGGGCAGGCGATAATGAAAAACTGTTTTTT. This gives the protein CASNTRAGDNEKLFF.

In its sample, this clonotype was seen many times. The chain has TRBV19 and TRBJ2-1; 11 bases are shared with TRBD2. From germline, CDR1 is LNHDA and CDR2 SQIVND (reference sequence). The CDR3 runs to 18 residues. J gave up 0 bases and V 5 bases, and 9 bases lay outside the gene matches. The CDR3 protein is CASSASSGRPSSYNEQFF. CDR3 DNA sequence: TGTGCCAGTAGTGCATCTAGCGGGAGGCCGAGCTCCTACAATGAGCAGTTCTTC. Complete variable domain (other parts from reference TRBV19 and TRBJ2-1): DGGITQSPKYLFRKEGQNVTLSCEQNLNHDAMYWYRQDPGQGLRLIYYSQIVNDFQKGDIAEGYSVSREKKESFPLTVTSAQKNPTAFYLCASSASSGRPSSYNEQFFGPGTRLTVL.

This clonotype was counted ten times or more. The CDR3 coding sequence is TGTGCCAGCAGCGGACTAGCGGGAGGTACAGATACGCAGTATTTT. Its translation is CASSGLAGGTDTQYF. The chain recombines TRBV28 with TRBJ2-3; 14 nucleotides agree with TRBD2. The CDR3 contains 15 residues. In germline, CDR1 is MDHEN, CDR2 SYDVKM. V lost 6 bases to trimming and J lost 3 bases; unmatched junction nucleotides: 2.

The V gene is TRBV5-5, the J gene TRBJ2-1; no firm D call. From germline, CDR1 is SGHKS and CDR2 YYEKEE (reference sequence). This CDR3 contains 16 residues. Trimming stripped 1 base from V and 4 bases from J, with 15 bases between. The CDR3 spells CASSLFSLKGYNEQFF. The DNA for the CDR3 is TGTGCCAGCAGCTTGTTCAGTCTAAAAGGGTACAATGAGCAGTTCTTC.

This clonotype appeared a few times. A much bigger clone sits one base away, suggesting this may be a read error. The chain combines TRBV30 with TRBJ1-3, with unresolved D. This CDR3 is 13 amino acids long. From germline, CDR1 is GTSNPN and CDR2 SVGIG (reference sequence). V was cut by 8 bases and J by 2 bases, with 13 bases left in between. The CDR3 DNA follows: TGTGCCGCCGGGCAGTTCCCTGGAAACACCATATATTTT. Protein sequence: CAAGQFPGNTIYF.

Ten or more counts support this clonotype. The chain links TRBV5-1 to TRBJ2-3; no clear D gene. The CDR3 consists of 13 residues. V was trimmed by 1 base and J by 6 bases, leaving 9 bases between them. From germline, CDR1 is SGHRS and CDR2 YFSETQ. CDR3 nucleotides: TGCGCCAGCAGCTTGTGGGTTTCCGATACGCAGTATTTT. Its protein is CASSLWVSDTQYF. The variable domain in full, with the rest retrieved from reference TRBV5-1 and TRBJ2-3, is KAGVTQTPRYLIKTRGQQVTLSCSPISGHRSVSWYQQTPGQGLQFLFEYFSETQRNKGNFPGRFSGRQFSNSRSEMNVSTLELGDSALYLCASSLWVSDTQYFGPGTRLTVL.

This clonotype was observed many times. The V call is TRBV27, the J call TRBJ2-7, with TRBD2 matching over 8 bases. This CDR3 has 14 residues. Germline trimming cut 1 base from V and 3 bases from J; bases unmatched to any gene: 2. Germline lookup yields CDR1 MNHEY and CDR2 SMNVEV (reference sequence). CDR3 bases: TGTGCCAGCAGTTTATTAGCGGGAATCTACGAGCAGTACTTC. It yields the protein CASSLLAGIYEQYF.

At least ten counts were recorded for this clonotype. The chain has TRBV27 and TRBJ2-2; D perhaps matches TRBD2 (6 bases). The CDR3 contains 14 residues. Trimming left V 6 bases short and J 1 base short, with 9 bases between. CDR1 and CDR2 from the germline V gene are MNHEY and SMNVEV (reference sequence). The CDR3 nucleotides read TGTGCCAGCAGAGCTAGCGTGAACACCGGGGAGCTGTTTTTT. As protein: CASRASVNTGELFF.

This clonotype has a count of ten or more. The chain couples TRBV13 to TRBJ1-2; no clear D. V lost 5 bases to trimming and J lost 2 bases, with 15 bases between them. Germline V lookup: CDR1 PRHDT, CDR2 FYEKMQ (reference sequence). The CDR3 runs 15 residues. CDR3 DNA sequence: TGTGCCAGCAGCCCGGAGGGCCTTCGGAACTATGGCTACACCTTC. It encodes CASSPEGLRNYGYTF.

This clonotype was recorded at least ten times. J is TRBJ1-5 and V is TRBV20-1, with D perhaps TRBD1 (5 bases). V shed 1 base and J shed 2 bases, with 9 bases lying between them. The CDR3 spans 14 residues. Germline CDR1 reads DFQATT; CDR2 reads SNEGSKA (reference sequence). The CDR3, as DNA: TGCAGTGCTAGAGGGGAAGGGGGCAATCAGCCCCAGCATTTT. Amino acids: CSARGEGGNQPQHF.

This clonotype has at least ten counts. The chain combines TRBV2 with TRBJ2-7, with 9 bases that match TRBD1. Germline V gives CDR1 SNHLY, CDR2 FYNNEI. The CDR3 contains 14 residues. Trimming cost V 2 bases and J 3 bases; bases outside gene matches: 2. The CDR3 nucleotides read TGTGCCAGCAGTGAATGGGACAGGGTCTACGAGCAGTACTTC. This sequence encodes CASSEWDRVYEQYF.

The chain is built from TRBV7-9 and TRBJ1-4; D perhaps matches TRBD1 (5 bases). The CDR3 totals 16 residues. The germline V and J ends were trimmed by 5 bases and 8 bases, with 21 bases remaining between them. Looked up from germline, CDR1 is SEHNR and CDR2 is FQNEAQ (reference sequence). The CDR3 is CASSPRWGERNEKLFF. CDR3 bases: TGTGCCAGCAGCCCCCGGTGGGGGGAGAGGAACGAAAAACTGTTTTTT.

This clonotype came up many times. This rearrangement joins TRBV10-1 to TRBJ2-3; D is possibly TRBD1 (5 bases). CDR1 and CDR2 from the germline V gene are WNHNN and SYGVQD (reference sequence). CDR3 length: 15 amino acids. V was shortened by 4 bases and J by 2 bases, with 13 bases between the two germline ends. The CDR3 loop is CASSGQGEVTDTQYF. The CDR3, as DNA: TGCGCCAGCAGTGGTCAGGGCGAGGTCACAGATACGCAGTATTTT.

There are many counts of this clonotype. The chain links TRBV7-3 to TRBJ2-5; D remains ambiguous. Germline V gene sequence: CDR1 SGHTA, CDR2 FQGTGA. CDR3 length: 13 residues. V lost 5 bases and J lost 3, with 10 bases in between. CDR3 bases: TGTGCCAGCAGCCGCGGACGCGAAGAGACCCAGTACTTC. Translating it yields CASSRGREETQYF.

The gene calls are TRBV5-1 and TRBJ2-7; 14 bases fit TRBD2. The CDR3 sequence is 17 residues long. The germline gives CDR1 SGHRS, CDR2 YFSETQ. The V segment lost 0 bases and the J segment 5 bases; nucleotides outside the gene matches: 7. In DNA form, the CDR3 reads TGCGCCAGCAGCTTGGGACTAGCGGGAGGGCTCCGGAACGAGCAGTACTTC. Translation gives CASSLGLAGGLRNEQYF.